Below, 18 T cell receptor beta chains from the same sample are listed, as sequenced in a study of shared clonotypes between healthy human individuals. The data were produced by immunoSEQ multiplex PCR, yet TCRdb's version contains in-frame clones alone and is incomplete. Among about half a million clones listed, 79% were seen once. Input material: PBMCs. All receptors come from a woman between 40 and 55 years old in good health. Some clones in this sample may be carry-over from other donors' samples.

V and J are TRBV27 and TRBJ2-7; 7 nucleotides line up with TRBD1. The CDR3 spans 16 residues. J gave up 5 bases and V 6 bases, and 16 bases lay outside the gene matches. The germline V gene has CDR1 MNHEY and CDR2 SMNVEV (reference sequence). The CDR3, as DNA: TGTGCCAGCAGCTCCGATGTGACAGGGCCTCGTAACGAGCAGTACTTC. Its protein product is CASSSDVTGPRNEQYF.

In its sample, this clone was seen once. The chain uses TRBV9 and TRBJ2-3, with D perhaps matching TRBD2 (6 bases). CDR1 is SGDLS, CDR2 YYNGEE, per germline. V was pared by 1 base and J by 2 bases, with 26 bases between. This CDR3 is built from 20 residues. The CDR3, as DNA: TGTGCCAGCAGCGTACAACCCCGCCTGACTAGTCCGGGGCTCACAGATACGCAGTATTTT. This codes for CASSVQPRLTSPGLTDTQYF.

This clone has a handful of counts. The chain carries TRBV19 and TRBJ2-6, with D perhaps matching TRBD2 (6 bases). CDR1 and CDR2 from the germline V gene are LNHDA and SQIVND (reference sequence). The germline V and J ends were trimmed by 7 bases and 1 base, with 14 bases remaining between them. This CDR3 has 16 amino acids. As DNA, the CDR3 is TGTGCCAGTACCCTTGACGGGGGTTCTGGGGCCAACGTCCTGACTTTC. Its protein product is CASTLDGGSGANVLTF.

The rearrangement joins TRBV5-6 to TRBJ2-7; either TRBD1 or TRBD2 may fit D (5 bases each). Germline V lookup: CDR1 SGHDT, CDR2 YYEEEE. The CDR3 covers 16 residues. The V gene lost 4 bases and the J gene lost 2 bases, with 19 bases spanning the gap. CDR3 sequence (DNA): TGTGCCAGCAGCAAAGGGACCGGCCTAGGGGCCTACGAGCAGTACTTC. Protein sequence: CASSKGTGLGAYEQYF.

J is TRBJ2-3 and V is TRBV7-9; tentatively, D is TRBD2 (7 bases). CDR3 length: 15 amino acids. V was shortened by 3 bases and J by 6 bases, with 16 bases between the two germline ends. CDR1 and CDR2 (germline): SEHNR, FQNEAQ (reference sequence). CDR3 loop: CASSFAGAHGDTQYF. Written as DNA, the CDR3 is TGTGCCAGCAGCTTCGCGGGGGCGCACGGGGATACGCAGTATTTT.

The chain carries TRBV30 and TRBJ2-1; D unclear. Trimming took off 5 bases at V and 2 bases at J, with 10 bases between the two ends. CDR1 is GTSNPN and CDR2 is SVGIG in the germline V gene (reference sequence). CDR3 size: 13 residues. The CDR3 region is CAWGRSAYNEQFF. The CDR3 DNA is TGTGCCTGGGGCAGGTCCGCCTACAATGAGCAGTTCTTC.

The rearrangement links TRBV6-1 to TRBJ1-5; no clear D gene. The CDR3 is 13 residues long. Per the germline V gene, CDR1 is MNHNS and CDR2 is SASEGT. V was trimmed by 9 bases and J by 1 base, leaving 10 bases between them. CDR3 bases: TGTGCCAGTCGACGGTCCAGCAATCAGCCCCAGCATTTT. The encoded protein is CASRRSSNQPQHF.

This sequence joins TRBV28 and TRBJ2-5; D perhaps matches TRBD2 (5 bases). In germline, CDR1 is MDHEN, CDR2 SYDVKM. Trimming shortened V by 7 bases and J by 2 bases, and 14 bases separated the two germline ends. This CDR3 contains 14 residues. The CDR3 DNA reads as TGTGCCAGCACTATCCAGCGGAATCAAGAGACCCAGTACTTC. This gives the protein CASTIQRNQETQYF.

The V gene is TRBV28, the J gene TRBJ2-5; TRBD1 matches at 8 bases. V gave up 5 bases and J gave up 4 bases; unmatched junction bases: 9. Germline loops: CDR1 MDHEN, CDR2 SYDVKM. The CDR3 has 15 residues. CDR3 DNA sequence: TGTGCCAGCAGTGTACCGGACAGGGTTTTAGAGACCCAGTACTTC. Translation: CASSVPDRVLETQYF.

This chain connects TRBV2 to TRBJ2-1; 10 bases line up with TRBD2. The ends lost 1 base at V and 7 bases at J; junction bases unmatched: 13. Germline CDR1 and CDR2: SNHLY and FYNNEI. CDR3 length: 18 amino acids. The CDR3 coding sequence is TGTGCCAGCAGTGAAGGAGCCCCGGCTAGCGGGAGTTATAATGAGCAGTTCTTC. Amino acid sequence: CASSEGAPASGSYNEQFF.

The chain combines TRBV10-2 with TRBJ1-5; D call uncertain. Trimming took off 10 bases at V and 0 bases at J, with 10 bases between the two ends. The CDR3 spans 13 residues. CDR1 WSHSY and CDR2 SAAADI come from the germline V gene. CDR3 in DNA: TGCGCCACCCCGCGTCTTAGCAATCAGCCCCAGCATTTT. It encodes CATPRLSNQPQHF.

Points on this clone: This clone may be a read error of a much larger clone one base away. This rearrangement joins TRBV5-4 to TRBJ1-2; TRBD1 might be the D (5 bases). Trimming shortened V by 0 bases and J by 3 bases, and 6 bases separated the two germline ends. The CDR3 loop spans 13 amino acids. Germline-derived CDR1 and CDR2 are SGHNT and YYREEE (reference sequence). The CDR3 bases are TGTGCCAGCAGCTTGGGGGGGGACTATGGCTACACCTTC. Translated, it gives CASSLGGDYGYTF.

The chain joins TRBV28 to TRBJ1-5; 10 bases fit TRBD1. This CDR3 contains 15 residues. The trim removed 5 bases at V and 2 bases at J, leaving 3 bases unmatched. The germline gives CDR1 MDHEN, CDR2 SYDVKM. The CDR3 protein is CASSRDRGGNQPQHF. CDR3 DNA: TGTGCCAGCAGTCGGGACAGGGGTGGCAATCAGCCCCAGCATTTT.

This chain joins TRBV5-6 and TRBJ2-1; 11 bases map to TRBD2. J gave up 3 bases and V 0 bases, and 2 bases lay outside the gene matches. CDR1 is SGHDT, CDR2 YYEEEE, per germline. This CDR3 region has 16 residues. CDR3 nucleotide sequence: TGTGCCAGCAGCTTGGCTGGGACTAGCGGCTACAATGAGCAGTTCTTC. It codes for CASSLAGTSGYNEQFF.

This rearrangement joins TRBV29-1 to TRBJ2-7; 10 positions match TRBD1. CDR1 is SQVTM and CDR2 is ANQGSEA in the germline V gene. After removal of 7 bases from V and 6 bases from J, the junction contained 9 bases not matched to a gene. This CDR3 contains 13 residues. CDR3 nucleotide sequence: TGCAGCGGAACCGGGACAGGGGTACCCGAGCAGTACTTC. Translated, it gives CSGTGTGVPEQYF.

The J gene is TRBJ1-6, the V gene TRBV2; 10 nucleotides match TRBD1. V lost 6 bases, J lost 11 bases, and 7 bases stayed unmatched. The CDR3 is 14 amino acids. CDR1 and CDR2 (germline): SNHLY, FYNNEI. DNA of the CDR3: TGTGCCAGCAGGGGGGACAGGGGTTTTACACCCCTCCACTTT. It translates to CASRGDRGFTPLHF.

This clone occurred a few times. This chain links TRBV7-2 with TRBJ2-1; 8 nucleotides agree with TRBD2. Germline V lookup: CDR1 SGHTA, CDR2 FQGNSA. J gave up 4 bases and V 1 base, and 3 bases lay outside the gene matches. The CDR3 is 15 amino acids. The CDR3 DNA sequence: TGTGCCAGCAGCTTAGAGGAGCGGGAGTACAATGAGCAGTTCTTC. This encodes CASSLEEREYNEQFF.

V is TRBV28 and J is TRBJ2-1; no clear D. Germline CDR1 is MDHEN and CDR2 is SYDVKM. Trimming stripped 1 base from V and 9 bases from J, with 4 bases between. CDR3 length: 11 residues. The DNA of the CDR3 is TGTGCCAGCAGTTTATCGCCTGAGCAGTTCTTC. Translated, it gives CASSLSPEQFF.